Below are 24 T cell receptor beta chains sequenced from a single sample in a study of T-cell reconstitution after alpha-beta-depleted transplantation in children. Library preparation (for TCRbeta) was performed with unique molecular identifiers. TCRdb itself ran the PCR reads through MiXCR, one entry per CDR3 protein. The profile shows just under 550,000 distinct CDR3 sequences, around 19% of them singletons. Source: PBMCs from the stem cell graft donor, taken from the stem cell graft. All receptors come from a human donor who donated a stem cell graft to a child with acute lymphoblastic leukemia.

The chain carries TRBV5-1 and TRBJ2-1; maybe TRBD1 (5 bases). Germline-derived CDR1 and CDR2 are SGHRS and YFSETQ. Trimming shortened V by 6 bases and J by 6 bases, and 16 bases separated the two germline ends. The CDR3 sequence is 14 residues long. CDR3 bases: TGCGCCAGCAAACTACAGGTTTCGGCCAATGAGCAGTTCTTC. Protein sequence: CASKLQVSANEQFF.

This chain links TRBV28 with TRBJ2-7, with 7 bases identical to TRBD1. Germline CDR1 reads MDHEN; CDR2 reads SYDVKM. This CDR3 has 16 amino acids. V gave up 3 bases and J gave up 4 bases; unmatched junction bases: 12. The CDR3 sequence: CASSFIFGTEPYEQYF. Here the CDR3 DNA reads TGTGCCAGCAGTTTTATATTCGGGACAGAGCCTTACGAGCAGTACTTC.

The CDR3 spells CASSAKETQYF. CDR3 coding DNA: TGTGCCAGCAGTGCAAAAGAGACCCAGTACTTC. This sequence joins TRBV25-1 and TRBJ2-5; D remains ambiguous. Germline V gives CDR1 MGHDK, CDR2 SYGVNS. Trimming pared 4 bases from V and 3 bases from J, leaving 3 bases between. This CDR3 region has 11 residues.

This clonotype was seen a handful of times. The chain employs TRBV5-1 and TRBJ2-3; 10 bases align to TRBD2. V lost 7 bases, J lost 2 bases, and 4 bases stayed unmatched. The V gene's germline CDR1 is SGHRS and CDR2 YFSETQ. The CDR3 is 14 residues long. The CDR3 DNA sequence: TGCGCCAGCGGCGGACTAGCGGTCACAGATACGCAGTATTTT. It encodes CASGGLAVTDTQYF.

The sample holds a few counts of this clonotype. The chain couples TRBV7-9 to TRBJ1-5; 7 nucleotides agree with TRBD1. CDR1 SEHNR and CDR2 FQNEAQ come from the germline V gene (reference sequence). V shed 5 bases and J 1 base; nucleotides not matched to a gene: 2. The CDR3 runs to 14 residues. The CDR3 bases are TGTGCCAGCAGCACGACAGGGAGCAATCAGCCCCAGCATTTT. It specifies CASSTTGSNQPQHF.

The chain has TRBV15 and TRBJ2-1; the match to TRBD2 covers 13 bases. The CDR3 runs 16 residues. Germline V gene lookup returns CDR1 LNHNV and CDR2 YYDKDF (reference sequence). The junction had 5 bases not matched to a gene; V was cut back by 5 bases and J by 4 bases. CDR3 sequence reads: CATSGRLAGGYNEQFF. CDR3 in DNA: TGTGCCACCAGCGGACGACTAGCGGGAGGATACAATGAGCAGTTCTTC.

This clonotype was counted only a few times. This chain joins TRBV27 and TRBJ1-6; a weak D match, TRBD1 (6 bases). The CDR3 runs to 14 residues. Germline loops: CDR1 MNHEY, CDR2 SMNVEV (reference sequence). The V end lost 8 bases, the J end lost 6 bases, and 14 bases lay between the germline ends. CDR3 sequence (DNA): TGTGCCAGCGGGTGGGACACCTTTAATTCACCCCTCCACTTT. This sequence encodes CASGWDTFNSPLHF.

The V call is TRBV12-3 or TRBV12-4, the J call TRBJ1-1; a weak D match, TRBD1 (6 bases). V shed 3 bases and J shed 8 bases, with 10 bases lying between them. The CDR3 has 12 residues. The CDR3 here is CASSFGGREAFF. CDR3 nucleotide sequence: TGTGCCAGCAGTTTCGGGGGCCGCGAAGCTTTCTTT.

In its sample, this clonotype was seen a few times. The chain employs TRBV12-3 or TRBV12-4 and TRBJ2-3; 14 bases map to TRBD2. CDR3 length equals 17 residues. V gave up 7 bases and J gave up 4 bases; unmatched junction bases: 10. For the CDR3, the DNA is TGTGCCAGCACCCCGGGGACTAGCGGGAGTCTGGCAGATACGCAGTATTTT. Translated, it gives CASTPGTSGSLADTQYF.

A few counts support this clonotype. The chain is built from TRBV5-1 and TRBJ2-1; D unresolved. This CDR3 is built from 12 residues. Trimming shortened V by 7 bases and J by 6 bases, and 11 bases separated the two germline ends. Germline lookup yields CDR1 SGHRS and CDR2 YFSETQ. The CDR3: CASAIDGNEQFF. CDR3 nucleotide sequence: TGCGCCAGCGCGATTGATGGCAATGAGCAGTTCTTC.

V is TRBV20-1 and J is TRBJ2-4; D remains ambiguous. Trimming removed 5 bases from V and 7 bases from J, with 15 bases in between. The CDR3 has 13 residues. The germline V gene encodes CDR1 DFQATT and CDR2 SNEGSKA (reference sequence). In DNA form, the CDR3 reads TGCAGTGCTTTTGGGGATCGTACGAACATTCAGTACTTC. It codes for CSAFGDRTNIQYF.

The chain joins TRBV5-6 to TRBJ2-3, with 8 bases that match TRBD1. The length of the CDR3 is 16 residues. Germline CDR1 is SGHDT and CDR2 is YYEEEE. V shed 3 bases, J shed 4 bases, and the junction held 10 bases outside the gene matches. CDR3 nucleotides: TGTGCCAGCAGCTCCGGACAGGGCATCCCCCCAGATACGCAGTATTTT. This gives the protein CASSSGQGIPPDTQYF. Together with reference TRBV5-6 and TRBJ2-3, the CDR3 gives the full variable domain: DAGVTQSPTHLIKTRGQQVTLRCSPKSGHDTVSWYQQALGQGPQFIFQYYEEEERQRGNFPDRFSGHQFPNYSSELNVNALLLGDSALYLCASSSGQGIPPDTQYFGPGTRLTVL.

This clonotype was seen repeatedly, ten times or more. V is TRBV7-9 and J is TRBJ1-1; the D is unclear. Per germline, CDR1 SEHNR and CDR2 FQNEAQ (reference sequence). V was cut by 2 bases and J by 2 bases, with 6 bases left in between. The CDR3 extends over 13 amino acids. The CDR3 bases are TGTGCCAGCAGCTTATCAGAAAACACTGAAGCTTTCTTT. Amino acids: CASSLSENTEAFF.

A few counts support this clonotype. The chain is built from TRBV3-1 and TRBJ2-7; TRBD1 aligns across 11 bases. Per the germline V gene, CDR1 is LGHDT and CDR2 is YNNKEL (reference sequence). The CDR3 is 15 residues long. J was trimmed by 4 bases and V by 1 base; bases with no gene match: 3. The CDR3 coding sequence is TGTGCCAGCAGCCAAGGGGGGACAGGGGGTTACGAGCAGTACTTC. Its protein is CASSQGGTGGYEQYF.

This chain connects TRBV4-1 to TRBJ2-7; 12 positions agree with TRBD1. The CDR3 covers 14 residues. From germline, CDR1 is MGHRA and CDR2 YSYEKL. V lost 6 bases to trimming and J lost 5 bases; unmatched junction nucleotides: 5. DNA for the CDR3: TGCGCCAGCAGATTGGGACAGGGGGCGAACGAGCAGTACTTC. Residues: CASRLGQGANEQYF.

In regard to this clonotype: A junction boundary mismatches the germline segment, possibly from a read error. The chain uses TRBV27 and TRBJ2-3; the match to TRBD1 covers 8 bases. The CDR3 covers 13 residues. Germline V CDR1 and CDR2: MNHEY, SMNVEV (reference sequence). CDR3 loop: CPSRQGATDTQYF. In DNA form, the CDR3 reads TGTCCCAGCAGGCAGGGGGCTACAGATACGCAGTATTTT.

The chain recombines TRBV7-2 with TRBJ1-5; D not resolved. The CDR3 sequence is 15 residues long. Germline-derived CDR1 and CDR2 are SGHTA and FQGNSA. V was shortened by 4 bases and J by 2 bases, with 12 bases between the two germline ends. Written as DNA, the CDR3 is TGTGCCAGCAGCTCAGTTTCCTACCGCAATCAGCCCCAGCATTTT. It codes for CASSSVSYRNQPQHF. The full variable domain, completed using reference TRBV7-2 and TRBJ1-5, is GAGVSQSPSNKVTEKGKDVELRCDPISGHTALYWYRQSLGQGLEFLIYFQGNSAPDKSGLPSDRFSAERTGGSVSTLTIQRTQQEDSAVYLCASSSVSYRNQPQHFGDGTRLSIL.

This clonotype was counted only a few times. The J gene is TRBJ2-7, the V gene TRBV6-5, with 12 bases matching TRBD2. V lost 4 bases and J lost 3; bases outside the gene matches: 10. This CDR3 has 17 amino acids. Germline V lookup: CDR1 MNHEY, CDR2 SVGAGI. The CDR3 loop reads CASSSPTQLAGGYEQYF. The CDR3 nucleotides read TGTGCCAGCAGTTCCCCGACACAACTAGCGGGAGGCTACGAGCAGTACTTC.

The chain joins TRBV27 to TRBJ2-7; 12 bases align to TRBD2. The V and J ends lost 1 base and 2 bases, in that order; junction bases with no gene match: 18. This CDR3 contains 21 residues. CDR1 is MNHEY, CDR2 SMNVEV, per germline (reference sequence). The CDR3 protein is CASSLLAVGMRTSGKTYEQYF. The CDR3 DNA follows: TGTGCCAGCAGTTTATTGGCCGTTGGGATGCGGACTAGCGGGAAAACCTACGAGCAGTACTTC.

This chain links TRBV4-1 with TRBJ2-7; a weak D match, TRBD2 (5 bases). CDR3 length equals 13 residues. The germline CDR1 and CDR2 sequences are MGHRA and YSYEKL. V was cut by 2 bases and J by 2 bases, with 7 bases left in between. The CDR3 DNA sequence: TGCGCCAGCAGCCAATCGGGGACCTACGAGCAGTACTTC. This encodes CASSQSGTYEQYF.

This chain uses TRBV12-3 or TRBV12-4 with TRBJ2-5; D uncertain. With 4 bases removed from V and 3 bases from J, the gap between germline ends came to 3 bases. This CDR3 comprises 11 residues. CDR3 region: CASSSKETQYF. The CDR3 coding sequence is TGTGCCAGCAGTTCGAAAGAGACCCAGTACTTC.

The CDR3 is CASSIVGQSYEQYF. The CDR3 coding sequence is TGTGCCAGTAGTATAGTGGGACAGAGCTACGAGCAGTACTTC. V gene TRBV19 combines with J gene TRBJ2-7, with TRBD1 matching 7 bases. Looked up from germline, CDR1 is LNHDA and CDR2 is SQIVND (reference sequence). This CDR3 comprises 14 residues. The J segment lost 3 bases and the V segment lost 1 base, leaving 3 bases of the junction unmatched.

This clonotype has at least ten counts. The CDR3 bases are TGTGCCAGCAGCTTAGAGGACAGGGGGAAGTCTGAAGCTTTCTTT. It specifies CASSLEDRGKSEAFF. The rearrangement uses TRBV7-9 and TRBJ1-1, with 10 bases matching TRBD1. After removal of 1 base from V and 6 bases from J, the junction contained 5 bases not matched to a gene. The CDR3 is 15 amino acids. Germline V gene lookup returns CDR1 SEHNR and CDR2 FQNEAQ (reference sequence). Using reference TRBV7-9 and TRBJ1-1 for the parts outside the CDR3, the full variable domain is DTGVSQNPRHKITKRGQNVTFRCDPISEHNRLYWYRQTLGQGPEFLTYFQNEAQLEKSRLLSDRFSAERPKGSFSTLEIQRTEQGDSAMYLCASSLEDRGKSEAFFGQGTRLTVV.

This clonotype was counted only a few times. The V gene is TRBV5-5, the J gene TRBJ2-3; 8 bases line up with TRBD1. Germline V gene lookup returns CDR1 SGHKS and CDR2 YYEKEE (reference sequence). The CDR3 contains 16 residues. Losses at the gene ends were 0 bases for V and 3 bases for J; bases not matched to a gene: 6. The CDR3 DNA follows: TGTGCCAGCAGCTTGGGGACAGGGATTGCGACAGATACGCAGTATTTT. It encodes CASSLGTGIATDTQYF.